Sequencing of this TCR beta chain was carried out in a study of patients and donors after allogeneic stem cell transplantation. The J segment lost 7 bases and the V segment lost 6 bases, leaving 3 bases of the junction unmatched. The CDR3 contains 13 residues. In its sample, this clonotype was seen many times. TCRdb reprocessed the RT-PCR reads with MiXCR, giving one entry per CDR3 protein. The data hold roughly 940,000 distinct CDR3 sequences, with 18% observed a single time. The chain links TRBV12-3 or TRBV12-4 to TRBJ1-2; the match to TRBD1 covers 12 bases. Sequencing was performed on blood, either unsorted or a sorted T cell fraction (not recorded which). This TCR came from a human donor who was either an allogeneic HSCT recipient or a stem cell or donor lymphocyte infusion donor (not recorded which). It is not recorded whose cells these are; they may come from a transplant donor. The DNA of the CDR3 is TGTGCCAGCAGGGGACAGGGGGCACGTGGCTACACCTTC. Encoded protein: CASRGQGARGYTF.